Sample share makes the clone carrying this T cell receptor beta chain medium-sized (0.01 to 0.1%). TCRdb recomputed calls from the 5' RACE reads with MiXCR, one row per CDR3 protein. Among about 10,000 distinct CDR3 sequences, 12% to 15% were seen once, and the ten largest hold about 3.1%. Tregs were sorted as CD4+CD25+CD127-/low cells. Trimming took 5 bases from V and 1 from J; bases not matched to a gene: 8. The CDR3 extends over 15 amino acids. Germline V CDR1 and CDR2: DFQATT, SNEGSKA (reference sequence). The sample comprised Tregs sorted from blood. This TCR came from a female donor with breast cancer. The chain combines TRBV20-1 with TRBJ2-3, with 8 bases aligning to TRBD2. The CDR3 protein is CSAPGLAGGTDTQYF. The CDR3 region has the DNA TGCAGTGCTCCCGGACTAGCTGGTGGCACAGATACGCAGTATTTT.